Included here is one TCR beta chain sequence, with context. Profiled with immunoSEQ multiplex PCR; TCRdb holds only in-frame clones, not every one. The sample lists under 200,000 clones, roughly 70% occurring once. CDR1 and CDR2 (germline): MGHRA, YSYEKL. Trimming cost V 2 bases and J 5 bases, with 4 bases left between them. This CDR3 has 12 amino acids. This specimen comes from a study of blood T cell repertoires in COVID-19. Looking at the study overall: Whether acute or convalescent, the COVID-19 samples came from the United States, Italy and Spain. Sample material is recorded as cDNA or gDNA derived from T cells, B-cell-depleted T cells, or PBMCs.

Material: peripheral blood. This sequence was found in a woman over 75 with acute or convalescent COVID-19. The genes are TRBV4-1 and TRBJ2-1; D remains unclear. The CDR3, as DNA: TGCGCCAGCAGCCAATTCAACAATGAGCAGTTCTTC. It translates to CASSQFNNEQFF.